The sequence of this T cell receptor beta chain was determined in a study of identical twins. This clonotype was seen ten or more times. The antigen remains undetermined. Study-level points and caveats: Beta clonotypes that were abundant in cord blood contained fewer insertions, a pattern absent from memory repertoires. Among out-of-frame alpha sequences shared by twins, low generation probability occurred in excess.

MiXCR, applied by TCRdb to the 5' RACE reads, yields one record per CDR3 protein. The top ten clones hold approximately 9.1% of a sample with about 240,000 distinct CDR3 sequences, about 11% of them seen once. The TCR was taken from a man in his fifties or sixties in good health. Sequencing was carried out using memory T cells sorted from blood.

In DNA form, the CDR3 reads TGTGCCACCAGCAGGCTAAGCGGGGGGGCTGTTAATGAGCAGTTCTTC. Amino acid sequence: CATSRLSGGAVNEQFF. The V and J genes are TRBV15 and TRBJ2-1, with 10 positions matching TRBD2. J gave up 7 bases and V 3 bases, and 9 bases lay outside the gene matches. The CDR3 length is 16 residues. The V gene's germline CDR1 is LNHNV and CDR2 YYDKDF (reference sequence).